This T cell receptor beta chain was identified during a study of cytomegalovirus exposure and HLA in healthy donors. Primers included in the PCR were 60 Vbeta and 13 Jbeta primers. Using immunoSEQ multiplex PCR, the repertoire was profiled, and TCRdb retains in-frame clones only, with some absent. The data hold approximately 180,000 clones, with around 81% observed a single time. There are 17 residues in the CDR3. Trimming pared 3 bases from V and 5 bases from J, leaving 23 bases between. CDR1 MGHRA and CDR2 YSYEKL come from the germline V gene. This clonotype was sampled from a woman under 40 in good health and CMV-seronegative. The rearrangement joins TRBV4-1 to TRBJ2-7; weak D call: TRBD1 (6 bases). Sequences were obtained from PBMCs. CDR3: CASSQGFKTGFYDEQYF. The CDR3 nucleotides read TGCGCCAGCAGCCAGGGATTCAAAACAGGGTTTTACGACGAGCAGTACTTC.